This T cell receptor (beta chain) is drawn from a study of cytomegalovirus exposure and HLA in healthy donors. Study in general: An early release of data contained about 85 million unique TCRs, which came from HLA-typed donors.

On this clone itself: What it binds is unknown.

Use of 60 Vbeta and 13 Jbeta primers characterized the PCR. Sequencing used immunoSEQ multiplex PCR; TCRdb keeps in-frame clones, though not all of them. The sample has 100,000 to 150,000 clones; over 80% are singletons. This CDR3 comprises 17 residues. The V gene's germline CDR1 is SGHRS and CDR2 YFSETQ. Trimming removed 0 bases from V and 8 bases from J; junction bases left unmatched: 9. Study-wide findings and caveats: Across HLA loci, a later analysis found differing TCR association rates, with DRB1 most and HLA-C fewest. TCR beta sequences numbering roughly 16,000 were associated with HLA alleles at 0.05 false discovery rate in a later analysis. Later on, an analysis found that several of the most significant clusters appeared to be linked to common viral pathogens, which included parvovirus B19.

This chain links TRBV5-1 with TRBJ2-4, with TRBD2 matching over 12 bases. The clonotype originates from a man aged 50-60 years in good health and CMV-seronegative. What was sequenced was PBMCs. CDR3 sequence (DNA): TGCGCCAGCAGCTTGGGACTAGCGGGGGCCTTAAAGGACATTCAGTACTTC. It yields the protein CASSLGLAGALKDIQYF.